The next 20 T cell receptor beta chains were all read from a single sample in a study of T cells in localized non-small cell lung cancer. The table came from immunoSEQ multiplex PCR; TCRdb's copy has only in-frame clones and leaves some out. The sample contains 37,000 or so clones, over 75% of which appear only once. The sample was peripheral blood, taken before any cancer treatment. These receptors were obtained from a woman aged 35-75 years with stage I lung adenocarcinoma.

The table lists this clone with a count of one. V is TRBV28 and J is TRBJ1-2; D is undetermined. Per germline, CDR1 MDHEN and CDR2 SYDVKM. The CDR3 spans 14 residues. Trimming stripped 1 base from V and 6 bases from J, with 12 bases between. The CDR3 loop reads CASSLLTALDGYTF. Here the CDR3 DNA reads TGTGCCAGCAGTTTATTAACAGCCTTGGATGGCTACACCTTC.

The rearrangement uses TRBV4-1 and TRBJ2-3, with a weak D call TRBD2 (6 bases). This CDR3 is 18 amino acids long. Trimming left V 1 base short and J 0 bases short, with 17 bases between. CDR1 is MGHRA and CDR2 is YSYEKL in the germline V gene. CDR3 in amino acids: CASSQGTLAVASTDTQYF. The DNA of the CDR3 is TGCGCCAGCAGCCAAGGAACACTAGCAGTCGCTAGCACAGATACGCAGTATTTT.

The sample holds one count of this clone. CDR3 nucleotides: TGTGCCAGCTCACCAGGGGGCGACGAGCAGTACTTC. It encodes CASSPGGDEQYF. This chain joins TRBV18 and TRBJ2-7, with a possible D match to TRBD1 (6 bases). CDR3 length equals 12 residues. V was clipped by 2 bases and J by 5 bases, with 7 bases between them. The V gene's germline CDR1 is KGHSH and CDR2 LQKENI.

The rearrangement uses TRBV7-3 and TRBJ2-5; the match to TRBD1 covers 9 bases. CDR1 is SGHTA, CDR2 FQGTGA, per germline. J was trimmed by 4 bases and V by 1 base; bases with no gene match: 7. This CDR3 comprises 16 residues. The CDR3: CASSLMGQGGRETQYF. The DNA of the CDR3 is TGTGCCAGCAGCTTAATGGGACAGGGCGGGCGAGAGACCCAGTACTTC. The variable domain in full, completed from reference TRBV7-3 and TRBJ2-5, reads GAGVSQTPSNKVTEKGKYVELRCDPISGHTALYWYRQSLGQGPEFLIYFQGTGAADDSGLPNDRFFAVRPEGSVSTLKIQRTERGDSAVYLCASSLMGQGGRETQYFGPGTRLLVL.

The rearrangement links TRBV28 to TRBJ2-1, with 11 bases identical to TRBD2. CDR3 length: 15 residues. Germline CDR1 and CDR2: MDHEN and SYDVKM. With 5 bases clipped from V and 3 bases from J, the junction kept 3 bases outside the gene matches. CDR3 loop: CASSLSGRGYNEQFF. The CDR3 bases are TGTGCCAGCAGTCTTAGCGGGAGGGGCTACAATGAGCAGTTCTTC.

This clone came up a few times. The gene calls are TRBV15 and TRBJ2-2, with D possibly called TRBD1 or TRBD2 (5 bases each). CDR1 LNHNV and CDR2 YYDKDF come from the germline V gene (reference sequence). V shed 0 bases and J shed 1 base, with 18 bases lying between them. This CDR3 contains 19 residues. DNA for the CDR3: TGTGCCACCAGCAGAGAAGAGAAGGGTGAGGGGAGGAACACCGGGGAGCTGTTTTTT. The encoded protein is CATSREEKGEGRNTGELFF. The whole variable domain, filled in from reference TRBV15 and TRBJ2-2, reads DAMVIQNPRYQVTQFGKPVTLSCSQTLNHNVMYWYQQKSSQAPKLLFHYYDKDFNNEADTPDNFQSRRPNTSFCFLDIRSPGLGDTAMYLCATSREEKGEGRNTGELFFGEGSRLTVL.

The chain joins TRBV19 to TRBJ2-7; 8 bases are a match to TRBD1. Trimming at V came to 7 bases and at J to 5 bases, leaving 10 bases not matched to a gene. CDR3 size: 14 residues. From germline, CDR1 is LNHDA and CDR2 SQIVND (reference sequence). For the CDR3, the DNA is TGTGCCAGTAAACGTGGCGGACAGGGCCACGAGCAGTACTTC. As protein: CASKRGGQGHEQYF.

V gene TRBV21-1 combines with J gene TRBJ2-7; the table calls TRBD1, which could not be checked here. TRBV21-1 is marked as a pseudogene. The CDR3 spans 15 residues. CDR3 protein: CASPDFRTGGYEQYF. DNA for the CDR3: TGTGCCAGCCCTGACTTTAGGACAGGGGGCTACGAGCAGTACTTC.

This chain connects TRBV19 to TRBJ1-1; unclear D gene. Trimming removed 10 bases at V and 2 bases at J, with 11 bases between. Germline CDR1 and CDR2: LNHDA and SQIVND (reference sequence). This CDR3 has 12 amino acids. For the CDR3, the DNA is TGTGCCACCTCCTCCGGCAACACTGAAGCTTTCTTT. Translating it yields CATSSGNTEAFF.

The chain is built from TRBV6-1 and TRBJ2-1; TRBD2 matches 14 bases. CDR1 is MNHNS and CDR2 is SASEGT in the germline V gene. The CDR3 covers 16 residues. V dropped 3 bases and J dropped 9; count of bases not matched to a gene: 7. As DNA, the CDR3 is TGTGCCAGCAGTGATAATAGACTAGCGGGAGGGGCTGAGCAGTTCTTC. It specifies CASSDNRLAGGAEQFF.

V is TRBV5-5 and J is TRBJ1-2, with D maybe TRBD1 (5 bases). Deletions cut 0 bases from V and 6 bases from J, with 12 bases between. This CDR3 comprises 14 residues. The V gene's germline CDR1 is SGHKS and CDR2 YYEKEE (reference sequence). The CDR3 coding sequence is TGTGCCAGCAGCTTGGCAACAGGCATCAATGGCTACACCTTC. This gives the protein CASSLATGINGYTF. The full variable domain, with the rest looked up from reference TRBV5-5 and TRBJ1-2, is DAGVTQSPTHLIKTRGQQVTLRCSPISGHKSVSWYQQVLGQGPQFIFQYYEKEERGRGNFPDRFSARQFPNYSSELNVNALLLGDSALYLCASSLATGINGYTFGSGTRLTVV.

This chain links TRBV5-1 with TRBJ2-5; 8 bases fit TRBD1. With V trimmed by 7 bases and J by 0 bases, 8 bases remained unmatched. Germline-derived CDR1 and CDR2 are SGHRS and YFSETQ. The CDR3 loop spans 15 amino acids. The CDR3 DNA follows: TGCGCCAGCGGCCATGGGACAGGCAACCAAGAGACCCAGTACTTC. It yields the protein CASGHGTGNQETQYF.

This CDR3 reads CASSDNYGYTF. DNA for the CDR3: TGTGCCAGCAGCGACAACTATGGCTACACCTTC. V is TRBV9 and J is TRBJ1-2; unclear D gene. Trimming removed 3 bases at V and 2 bases at J, with 2 bases between. This CDR3 contains 11 residues. Germline CDR1 and CDR2: SGDLS and YYNGEE.

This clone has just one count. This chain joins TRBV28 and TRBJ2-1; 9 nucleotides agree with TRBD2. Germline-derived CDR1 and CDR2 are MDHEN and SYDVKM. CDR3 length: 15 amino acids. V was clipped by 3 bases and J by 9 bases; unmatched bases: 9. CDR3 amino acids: CASSFRSGSGGEQFF. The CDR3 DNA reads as TGTGCCAGCAGTTTTCGTAGCGGGAGTGGTGGTGAGCAGTTCTTC.

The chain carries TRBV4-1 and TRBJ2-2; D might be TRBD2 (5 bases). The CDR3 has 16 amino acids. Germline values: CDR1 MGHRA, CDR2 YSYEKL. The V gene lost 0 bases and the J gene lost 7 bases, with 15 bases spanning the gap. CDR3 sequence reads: CASSQDQGLSVGELFF. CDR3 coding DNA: TGCGCCAGCAGCCAAGATCAAGGACTTAGCGTCGGGGAGCTGTTTTTT.

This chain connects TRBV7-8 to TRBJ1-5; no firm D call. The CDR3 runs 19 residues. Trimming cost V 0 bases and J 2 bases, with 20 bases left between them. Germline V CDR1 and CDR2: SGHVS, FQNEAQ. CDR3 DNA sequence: TGTGCCAGCAGCTTAGCTCCCGGGCAGTCCAGCTTTGGCAATCAGCCCCAGCATTTT. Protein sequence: CASSLAPGQSSFGNQPQHF.

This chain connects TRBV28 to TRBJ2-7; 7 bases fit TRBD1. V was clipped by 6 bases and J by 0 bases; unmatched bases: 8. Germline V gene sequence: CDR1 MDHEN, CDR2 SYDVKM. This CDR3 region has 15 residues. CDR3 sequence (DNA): TGTGCCAGCAGCCCCCCGGGACAGAGCTCCTACGAGCAGTACTTC. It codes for CASSPPGQSSYEQYF.

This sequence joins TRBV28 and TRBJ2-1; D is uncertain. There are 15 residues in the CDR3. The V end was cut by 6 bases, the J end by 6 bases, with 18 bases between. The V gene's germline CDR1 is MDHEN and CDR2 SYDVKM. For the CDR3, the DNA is TGTGCCAGCAGGGAAGGGCTCGGCTTATTCAATGAGCAGTTCTTC. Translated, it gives CASREGLGLFNEQFF.

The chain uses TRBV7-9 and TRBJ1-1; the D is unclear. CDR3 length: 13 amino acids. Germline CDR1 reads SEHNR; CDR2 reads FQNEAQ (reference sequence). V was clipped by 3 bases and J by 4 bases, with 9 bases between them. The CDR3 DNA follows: TGTGCCAGCAGCTTTTACGGGTCCACTGAAGCTTTCTTT. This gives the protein CASSFYGSTEAFF.

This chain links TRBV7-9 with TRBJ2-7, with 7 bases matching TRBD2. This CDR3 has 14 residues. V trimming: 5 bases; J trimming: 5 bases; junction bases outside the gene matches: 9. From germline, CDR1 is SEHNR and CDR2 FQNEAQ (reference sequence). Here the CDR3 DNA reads TGTGCCAGCAGCAGGGCGGGAGCGGTACACGAGCAGTACTTC. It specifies CASSRAGAVHEQYF.